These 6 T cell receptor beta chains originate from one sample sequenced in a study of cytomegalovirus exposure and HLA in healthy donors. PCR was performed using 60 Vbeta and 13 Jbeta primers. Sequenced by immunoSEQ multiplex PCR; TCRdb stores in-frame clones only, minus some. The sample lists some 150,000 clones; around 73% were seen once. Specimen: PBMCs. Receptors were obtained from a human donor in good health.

The CDR3 protein is CASSPEGRELDTQYF. As DNA, the CDR3 is TGTGCCAGCAGCCCCGAAGGGCGGGAGCTAGATACGCAGTATTTT. The gene calls are TRBV11-3 and TRBJ2-3; 7 bases align to TRBD2. Germline V gene sequence: CDR1 SGHNT, CDR2 YENEEA. The CDR3 runs 15 residues. Trimming removed 5 bases from V and 5 bases from J; junction bases left unmatched: 10.

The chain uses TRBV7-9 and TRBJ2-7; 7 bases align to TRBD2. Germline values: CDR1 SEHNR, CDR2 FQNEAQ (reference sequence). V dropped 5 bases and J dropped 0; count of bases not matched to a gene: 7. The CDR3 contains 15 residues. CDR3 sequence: CASSPSGGGSYEQYF. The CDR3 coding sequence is TGTGCCAGCAGCCCCTCGGGCGGGGGCTCCTACGAGCAGTACTTC.

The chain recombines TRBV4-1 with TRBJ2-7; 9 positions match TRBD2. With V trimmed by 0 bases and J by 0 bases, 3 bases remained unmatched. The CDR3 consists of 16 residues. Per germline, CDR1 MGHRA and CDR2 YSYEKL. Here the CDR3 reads CASSQEVSGSSYEQYF. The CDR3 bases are TGCGCCAGCAGCCAAGAAGTTAGCGGGAGCTCCTACGAGCAGTACTTC.

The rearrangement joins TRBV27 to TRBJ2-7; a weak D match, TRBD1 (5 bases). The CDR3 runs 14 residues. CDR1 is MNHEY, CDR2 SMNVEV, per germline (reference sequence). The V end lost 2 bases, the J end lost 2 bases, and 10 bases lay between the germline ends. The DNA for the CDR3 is TGTGCCAGCAGTTTAAACAGGAGAACCTACGAGCAGTACTTC. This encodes CASSLNRRTYEQYF.

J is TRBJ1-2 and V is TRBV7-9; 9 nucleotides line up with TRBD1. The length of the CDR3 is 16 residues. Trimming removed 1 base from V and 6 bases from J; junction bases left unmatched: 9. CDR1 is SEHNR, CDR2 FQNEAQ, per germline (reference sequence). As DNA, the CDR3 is TGTGCCAGCAGCTTAGACGATTGGGACAGGGTCGATGGCTACACCTTC. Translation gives CASSLDDWDRVDGYTF. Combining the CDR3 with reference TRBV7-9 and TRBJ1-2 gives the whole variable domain DTGVSQNPRHKITKRGQNVTFRCDPISEHNRLYWYRQTLGQGPEFLTYFQNEAQLEKSRLLSDRFSAERPKGSFSTLEIQRTEQGDSAMYLCASSLDDWDRVDGYTFGSGTRLTVV.

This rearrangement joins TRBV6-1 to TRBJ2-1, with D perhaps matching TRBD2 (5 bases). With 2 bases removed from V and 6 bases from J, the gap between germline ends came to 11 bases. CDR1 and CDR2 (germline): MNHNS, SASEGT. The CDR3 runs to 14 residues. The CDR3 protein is CASSEPASLNEQFF. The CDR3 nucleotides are TGTGCCAGCAGTGAACCGGCTAGCCTCAATGAGCAGTTCTTC.